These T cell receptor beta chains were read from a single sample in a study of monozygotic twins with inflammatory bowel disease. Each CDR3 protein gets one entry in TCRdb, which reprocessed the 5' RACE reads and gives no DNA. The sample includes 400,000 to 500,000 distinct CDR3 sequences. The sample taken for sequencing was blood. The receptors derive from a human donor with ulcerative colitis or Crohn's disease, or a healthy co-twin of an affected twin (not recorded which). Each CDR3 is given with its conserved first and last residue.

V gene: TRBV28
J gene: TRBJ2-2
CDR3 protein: CAGEAPGELFF

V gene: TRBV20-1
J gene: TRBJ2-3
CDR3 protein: CSARSDRGRDTQYF

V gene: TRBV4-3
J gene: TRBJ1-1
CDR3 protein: CASSQDFTRGGTEAFF

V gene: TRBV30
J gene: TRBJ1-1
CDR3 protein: CAWNLQGGVTEAFF

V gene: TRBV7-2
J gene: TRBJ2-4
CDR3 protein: CASSPGTGYIQYF

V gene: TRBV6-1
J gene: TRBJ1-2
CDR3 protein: CASRAGVAYGYTF

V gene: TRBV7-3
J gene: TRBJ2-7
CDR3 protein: CASSLSVGRNYEQYF

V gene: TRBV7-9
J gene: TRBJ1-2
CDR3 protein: CASSFGHPNYGYTF

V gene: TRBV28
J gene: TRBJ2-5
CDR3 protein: CASSLNLGETQYF

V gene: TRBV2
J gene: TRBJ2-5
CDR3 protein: CASRSEGVQETQYF

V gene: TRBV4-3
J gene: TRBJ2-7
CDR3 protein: CASSQDRGSSYEQYF

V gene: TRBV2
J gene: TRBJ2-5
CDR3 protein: CASSETSWGQETQYF

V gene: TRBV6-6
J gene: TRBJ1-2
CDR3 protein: CASRETGAGGGYTF

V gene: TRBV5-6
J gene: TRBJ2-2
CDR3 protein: CASSHSGAGELFF

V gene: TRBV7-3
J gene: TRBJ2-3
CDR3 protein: CASSLMGRVTDTQYF

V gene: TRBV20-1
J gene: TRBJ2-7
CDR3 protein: CSALQIPGLAGGWPYEQYF

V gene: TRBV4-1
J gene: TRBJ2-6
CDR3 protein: CASGTSGSSGANVLTF

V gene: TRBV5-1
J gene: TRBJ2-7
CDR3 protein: CASRQDRAYEQYF

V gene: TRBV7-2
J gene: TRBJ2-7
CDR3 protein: CASSRFGQGATYEQYF

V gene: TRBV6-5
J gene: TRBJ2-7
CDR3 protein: CASSTRAGTGGRNYEQYF

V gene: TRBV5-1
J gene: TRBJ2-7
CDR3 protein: CASSIGLAGAREQYF

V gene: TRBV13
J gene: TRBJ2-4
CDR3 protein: CASSLQLENIQYF

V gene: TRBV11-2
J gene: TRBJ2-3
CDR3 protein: CASSRTGHSSTDTQYF

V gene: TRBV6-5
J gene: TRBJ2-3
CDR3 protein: CASSSRDRGYTDTQYF

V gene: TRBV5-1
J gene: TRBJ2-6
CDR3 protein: CASSLEVFRGGANVLTF

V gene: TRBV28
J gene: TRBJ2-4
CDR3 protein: CASRVGSEDIQYF

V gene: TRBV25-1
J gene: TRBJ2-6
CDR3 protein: CASTRDNANVLTF

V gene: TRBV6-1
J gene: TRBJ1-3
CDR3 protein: CASSEGGGRNTIYF

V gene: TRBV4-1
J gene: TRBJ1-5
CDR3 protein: CASNRDGPYSNQPQHF

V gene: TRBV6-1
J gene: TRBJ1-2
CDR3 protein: CASSPPGTQKYGYTF

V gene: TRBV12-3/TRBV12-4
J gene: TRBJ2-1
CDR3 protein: CASRSRTGGIDEQFF

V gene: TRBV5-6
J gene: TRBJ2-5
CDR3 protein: CASSLGKEYQETQYF

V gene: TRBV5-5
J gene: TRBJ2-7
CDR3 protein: CASSRAGLSHEQYF

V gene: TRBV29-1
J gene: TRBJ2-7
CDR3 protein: CSVAIQGIAYEQYF

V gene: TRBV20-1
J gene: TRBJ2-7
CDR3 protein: CSAPPVPSSYEQYF

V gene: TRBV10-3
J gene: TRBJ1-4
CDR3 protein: CTISSTGTGGEKLFF

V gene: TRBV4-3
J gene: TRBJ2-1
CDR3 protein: CASSQDTSGRADEQFF

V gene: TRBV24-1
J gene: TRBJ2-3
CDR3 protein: CATMEGSTDTQYF

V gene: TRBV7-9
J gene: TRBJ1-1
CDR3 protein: CASSPALRGDTEAFF

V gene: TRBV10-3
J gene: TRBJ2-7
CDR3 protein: CASLGTGDEQYF

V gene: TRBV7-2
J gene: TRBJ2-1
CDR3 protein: CASSPGSGRAQNEQFF

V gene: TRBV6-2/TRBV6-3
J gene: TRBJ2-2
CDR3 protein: CASSYEYTGELFF

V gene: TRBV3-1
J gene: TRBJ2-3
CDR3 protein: CASSPRGGTSTDTQYF

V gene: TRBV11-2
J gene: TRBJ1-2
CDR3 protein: CASSLGARGLVTF

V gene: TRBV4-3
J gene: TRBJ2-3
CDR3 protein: CASSQDATTSTDTQYF

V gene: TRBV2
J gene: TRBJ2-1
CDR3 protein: CASPAGLRGNEQFF